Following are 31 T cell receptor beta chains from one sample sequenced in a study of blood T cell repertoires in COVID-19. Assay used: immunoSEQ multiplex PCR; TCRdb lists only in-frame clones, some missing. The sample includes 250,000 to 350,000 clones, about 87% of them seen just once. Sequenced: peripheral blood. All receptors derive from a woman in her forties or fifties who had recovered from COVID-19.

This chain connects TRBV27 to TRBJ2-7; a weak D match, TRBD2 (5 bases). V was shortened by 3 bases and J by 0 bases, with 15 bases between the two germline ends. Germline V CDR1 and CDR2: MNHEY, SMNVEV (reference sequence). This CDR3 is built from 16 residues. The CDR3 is CASSFGPGIGSYEQYF. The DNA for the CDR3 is TGTGCCAGCAGTTTTGGCCCGGGGATAGGCTCCTACGAGCAGTACTTC.

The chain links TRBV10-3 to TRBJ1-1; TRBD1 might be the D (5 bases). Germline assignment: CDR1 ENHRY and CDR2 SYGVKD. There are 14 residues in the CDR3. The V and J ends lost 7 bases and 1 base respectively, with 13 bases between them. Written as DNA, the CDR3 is TGTGCCATCACTTCCCCCGGACAGAACACTGAAGCTTTCTTT. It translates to CAITSPGQNTEAFF.

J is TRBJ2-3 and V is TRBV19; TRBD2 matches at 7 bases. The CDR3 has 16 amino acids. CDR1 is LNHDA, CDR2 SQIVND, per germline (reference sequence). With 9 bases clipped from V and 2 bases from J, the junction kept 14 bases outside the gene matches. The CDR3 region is CASLQLGAGATDTQYF. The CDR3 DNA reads TGTGCCAGCCTTCAACTCGGGGCGGGAGCCACAGATACGCAGTATTTT.

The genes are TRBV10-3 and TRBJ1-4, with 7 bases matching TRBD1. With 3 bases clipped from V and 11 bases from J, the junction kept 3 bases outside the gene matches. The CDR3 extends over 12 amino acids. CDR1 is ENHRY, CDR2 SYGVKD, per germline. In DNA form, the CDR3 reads TGTGCCATCAGTGACGTCAGGGGGAAACTGTTTTTT. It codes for CAISDVRGKLFF.

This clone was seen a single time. CDR3 amino acids: CASSLYASGGRHEQFF. The CDR3 nucleotides read TGTGCCAGCAGTTTATATGCTAGCGGGGGGCGGCATGAGCAGTTCTTC. The chain joins TRBV27 to TRBJ2-1; 11 bases map to TRBD2. Germline V gene data show CDR1 as MNHEY and CDR2 as SMNVEV (reference sequence). CDR3 length: 16 residues. J lost 8 bases, V lost 1 base, and 7 bases had no gene match.

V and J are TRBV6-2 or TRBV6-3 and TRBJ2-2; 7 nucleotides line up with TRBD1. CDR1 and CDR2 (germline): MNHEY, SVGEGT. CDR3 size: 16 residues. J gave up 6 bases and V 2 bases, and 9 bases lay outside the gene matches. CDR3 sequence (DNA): TGTGCCAGCAGTTACCTTGCAGGGGGTTTACCCGGGGAGCTGTTTTTT. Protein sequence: CASSYLAGGLPGELFF.

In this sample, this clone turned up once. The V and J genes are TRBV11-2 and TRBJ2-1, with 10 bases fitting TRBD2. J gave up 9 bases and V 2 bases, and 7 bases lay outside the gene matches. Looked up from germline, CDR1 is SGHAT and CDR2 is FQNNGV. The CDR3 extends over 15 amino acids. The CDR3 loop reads CASSLNPAGGSEQFF. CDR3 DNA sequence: TGTGCCAGCAGCTTAAACCCAGCGGGAGGGAGTGAGCAGTTCTTC.

CDR3 sequence (DNA): TGTGCCAGCAGCCAACGGGGAGCGACAGATACGCAGTATTTT. Translation gives CASSQRGATDTQYF. The V call is TRBV14, the J call TRBJ2-3, with a weak D call TRBD2 (5 bases). V dropped 2 bases and J dropped 3 bases, with 9 bases sitting between them. This CDR3 is 14 amino acids long. CDR1 is SGHDN and CDR2 is FVKESK in the germline V gene.

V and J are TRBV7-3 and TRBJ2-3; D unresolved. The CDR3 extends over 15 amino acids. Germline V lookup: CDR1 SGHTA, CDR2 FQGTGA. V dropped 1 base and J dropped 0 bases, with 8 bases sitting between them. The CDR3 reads CASSLIGSSTDTQYF. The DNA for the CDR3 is TGTGCCAGCAGCTTAATCGGTAGCAGCACAGATACGCAGTATTTT.

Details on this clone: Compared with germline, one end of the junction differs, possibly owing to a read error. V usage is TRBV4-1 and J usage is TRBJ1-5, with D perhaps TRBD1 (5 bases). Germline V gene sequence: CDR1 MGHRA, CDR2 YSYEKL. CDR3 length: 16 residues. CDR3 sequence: CASSQGAPYSNQPQHF. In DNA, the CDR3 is TGCGCCAGCAGTCAAGGGGCGCCGTATAGCAATCAGCCCCAGCATTTT.

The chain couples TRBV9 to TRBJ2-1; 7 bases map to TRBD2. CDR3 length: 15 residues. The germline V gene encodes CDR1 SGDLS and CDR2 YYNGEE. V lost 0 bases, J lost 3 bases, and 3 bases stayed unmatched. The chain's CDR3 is CASSVDSSGYNEQFF. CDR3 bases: TGTGCCAGCAGCGTAGACTCTAGCGGCTACAATGAGCAGTTCTTC. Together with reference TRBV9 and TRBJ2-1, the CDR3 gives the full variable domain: DSGVTQTPKHLITATGQRVTLRCSPRSGDLSVYWYQQSLDQGLQFLIQYYNGEERAKGNILERFSAQQFPDLHSELNLSSLELGDSALYFCASSVDSSGYNEQFFGPGTRLTVL.

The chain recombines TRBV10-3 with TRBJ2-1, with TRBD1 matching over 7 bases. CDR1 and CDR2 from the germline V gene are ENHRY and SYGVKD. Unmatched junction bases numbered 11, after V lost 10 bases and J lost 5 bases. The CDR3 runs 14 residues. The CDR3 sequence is CATPPGQRNNEQFF. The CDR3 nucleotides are TGTGCCACCCCACCGGGACAGAGAAACAATGAGCAGTTCTTC.

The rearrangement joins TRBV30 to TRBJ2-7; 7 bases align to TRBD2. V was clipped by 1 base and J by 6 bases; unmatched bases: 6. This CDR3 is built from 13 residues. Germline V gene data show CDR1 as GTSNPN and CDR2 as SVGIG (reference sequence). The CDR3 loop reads CAWSGPWGGEQYF. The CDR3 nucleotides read TGTGCCTGGAGTGGCCCCTGGGGGGGCGAGCAGTACTTC.

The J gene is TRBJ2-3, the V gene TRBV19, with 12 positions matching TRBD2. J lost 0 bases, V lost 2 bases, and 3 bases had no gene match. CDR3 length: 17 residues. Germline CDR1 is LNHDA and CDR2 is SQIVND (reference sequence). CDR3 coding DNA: TGTGCCAGTAGTATACGGACTAGCGGGACTAGCACAGATACGCAGTATTTT. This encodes CASSIRTSGTSTDTQYF. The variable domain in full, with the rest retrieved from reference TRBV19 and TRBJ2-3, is DGGITQSPKYLFRKEGQNVTLSCEQNLNHDAMYWYRQDPGQGLRLIYYSQIVNDFQKGDIAEGYSVSREKKESFPLTVTSAQKNPTAFYLCASSIRTSGTSTDTQYFGPGTRLTVL.

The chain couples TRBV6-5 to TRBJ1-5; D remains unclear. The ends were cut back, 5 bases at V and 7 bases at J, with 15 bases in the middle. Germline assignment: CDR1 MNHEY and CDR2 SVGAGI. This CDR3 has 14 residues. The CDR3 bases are TGTGCCAGCAGTCTCACGGGTCTTCAGCAGCCCCAGCATTTT. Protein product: CASSLTGLQQPQHF.

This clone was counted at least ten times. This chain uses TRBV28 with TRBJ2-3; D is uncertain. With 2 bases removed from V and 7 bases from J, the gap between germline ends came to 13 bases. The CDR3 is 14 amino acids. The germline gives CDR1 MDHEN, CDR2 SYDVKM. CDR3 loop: CASSLAATAYTQYF. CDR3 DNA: TGTGCCAGCAGTTTAGCGGCCACTGCCTATACGCAGTATTTT.

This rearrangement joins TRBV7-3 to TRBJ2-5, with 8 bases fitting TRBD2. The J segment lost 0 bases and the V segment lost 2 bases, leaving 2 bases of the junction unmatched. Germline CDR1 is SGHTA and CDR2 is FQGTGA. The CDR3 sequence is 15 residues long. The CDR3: CASSLAGGYQETQYF. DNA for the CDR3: TGTGCCAGCAGCTTAGCGGGAGGCTACCAAGAGACCCAGTACTTC.

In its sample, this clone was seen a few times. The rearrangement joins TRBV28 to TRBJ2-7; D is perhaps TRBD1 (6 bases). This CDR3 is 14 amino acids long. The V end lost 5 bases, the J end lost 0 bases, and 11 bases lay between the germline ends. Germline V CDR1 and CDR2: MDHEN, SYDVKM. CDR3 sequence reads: CASSRTGNSYEQYF. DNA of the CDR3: TGTGCCAGCAGTAGAACAGGGAACTCCTACGAGCAGTACTTC.

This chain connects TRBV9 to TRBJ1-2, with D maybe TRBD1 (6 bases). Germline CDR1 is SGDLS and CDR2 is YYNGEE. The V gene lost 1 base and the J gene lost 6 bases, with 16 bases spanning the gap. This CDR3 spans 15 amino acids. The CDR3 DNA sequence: TGTGCCAGCAGCGTATCGGTCAGGGGAGTAGATGGCTACACCTTC. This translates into CASSVSVRGVDGYTF.

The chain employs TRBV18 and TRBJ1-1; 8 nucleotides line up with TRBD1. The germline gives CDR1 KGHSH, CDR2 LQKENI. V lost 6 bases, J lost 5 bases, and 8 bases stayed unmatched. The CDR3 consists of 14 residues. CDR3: CASSPEYRGTEAFF. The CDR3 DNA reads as TGTGCCAGCTCCCCAGAATACAGGGGGACTGAAGCTTTCTTT. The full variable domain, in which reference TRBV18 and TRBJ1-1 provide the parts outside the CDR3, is NAGVMQNPRHLVRRRGQEARLRCSPMKGHSHVYWYRQLPEEGLKFMVYLQKENIIDESGMPKERFSAEFPKEGPSILRIQQVVRGDSAAYFCASSPEYRGTEAFFGQGTRLTVV.

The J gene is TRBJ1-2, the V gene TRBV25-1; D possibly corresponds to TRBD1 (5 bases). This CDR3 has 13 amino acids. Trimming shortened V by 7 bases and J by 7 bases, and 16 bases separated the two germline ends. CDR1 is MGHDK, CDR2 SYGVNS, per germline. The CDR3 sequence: CASTSPGWGGYTF. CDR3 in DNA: TGTGCCAGCACCTCACCAGGGTGGGGTGGCTACACCTTC.

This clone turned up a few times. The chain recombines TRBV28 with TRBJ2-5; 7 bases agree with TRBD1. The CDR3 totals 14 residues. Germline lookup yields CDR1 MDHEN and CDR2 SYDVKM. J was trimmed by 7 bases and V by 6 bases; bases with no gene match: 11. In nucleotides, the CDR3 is TGTGCCAGCAGGGATGAAGGGGGCGTAGGGACCCAGTACTTC. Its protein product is CASRDEGGVGTQYF. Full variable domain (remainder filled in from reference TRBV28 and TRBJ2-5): DVKVTQSSRYLVKRTGEKVFLECVQDMDHENMFWYRQDPGLGLRLIYFSYDVKMKEKGDIPEGYSVSREKKERFSLILESASTNQTSMYLCASRDEGGVGTQYFGPGTRLLVL.

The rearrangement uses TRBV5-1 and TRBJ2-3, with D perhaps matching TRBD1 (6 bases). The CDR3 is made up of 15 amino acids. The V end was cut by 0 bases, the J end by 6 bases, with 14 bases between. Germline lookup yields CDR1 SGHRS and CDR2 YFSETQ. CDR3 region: CASSLEGRGADTQYF. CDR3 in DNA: TGCGCCAGCAGCTTGGAAGGCAGGGGTGCGGATACGCAGTATTTT. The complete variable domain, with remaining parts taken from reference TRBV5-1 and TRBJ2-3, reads KAGVTQTPRYLIKTRGQQVTLSCSPISGHRSVSWYQQTPGQGLQFLFEYFSETQRNKGNFPGRFSGRQFSNSRSEMNVSTLELGDSALYLCASSLEGRGADTQYFGPGTRLTVL.

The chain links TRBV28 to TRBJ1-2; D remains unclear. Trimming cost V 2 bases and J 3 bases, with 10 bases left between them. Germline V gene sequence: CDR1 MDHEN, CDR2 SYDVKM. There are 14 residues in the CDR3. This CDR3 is CASSLLPRYYGYTF. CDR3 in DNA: TGTGCCAGCAGTTTACTTCCGCGATACTATGGCTACACCTTC.

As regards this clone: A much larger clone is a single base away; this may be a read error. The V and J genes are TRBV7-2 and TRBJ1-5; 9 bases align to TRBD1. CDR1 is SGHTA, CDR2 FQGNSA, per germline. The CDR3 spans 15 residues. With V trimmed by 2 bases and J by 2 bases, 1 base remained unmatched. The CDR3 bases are TGTGCCAGCAGCTTAACAGGGGGCGGCAATCAGCCCCAGCATTTT. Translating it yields CASSLTGGGNQPQHF.

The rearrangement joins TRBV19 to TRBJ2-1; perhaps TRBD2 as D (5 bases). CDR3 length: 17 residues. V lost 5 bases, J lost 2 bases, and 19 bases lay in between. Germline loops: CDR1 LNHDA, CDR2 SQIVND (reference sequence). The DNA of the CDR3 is TGTGCCAGTAGTTCCCGGACCGAGCGGTCGGCCTACAATGAGCAGTTCTTC. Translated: CASSSRTERSAYNEQFF.

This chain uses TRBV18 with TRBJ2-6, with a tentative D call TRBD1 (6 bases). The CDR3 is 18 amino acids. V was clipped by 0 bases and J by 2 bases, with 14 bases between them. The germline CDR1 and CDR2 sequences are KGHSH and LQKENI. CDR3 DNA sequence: TGTGCCAGCTCACCACCGGCAGGGGTTCCTACTGGGGCCAACGTCCTGACTTTC. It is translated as CASSPPAGVPTGANVLTF.

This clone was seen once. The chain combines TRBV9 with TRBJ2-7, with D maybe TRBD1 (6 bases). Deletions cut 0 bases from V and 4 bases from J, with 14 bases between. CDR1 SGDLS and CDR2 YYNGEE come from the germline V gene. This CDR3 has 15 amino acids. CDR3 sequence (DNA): TGTGCCAGCAGCGTAGCTACAGGGCGAGGGTACGAGCAGTACTTC. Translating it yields CASSVATGRGYEQYF.

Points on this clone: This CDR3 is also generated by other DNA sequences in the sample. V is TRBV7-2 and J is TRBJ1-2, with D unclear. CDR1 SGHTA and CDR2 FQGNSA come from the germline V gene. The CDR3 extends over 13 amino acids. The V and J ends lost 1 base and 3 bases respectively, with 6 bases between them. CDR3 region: CASSLGPDYGYTF. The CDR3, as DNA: TGTGCCAGCAGCTTAGGGCCAGACTATGGCTACACCTTC.

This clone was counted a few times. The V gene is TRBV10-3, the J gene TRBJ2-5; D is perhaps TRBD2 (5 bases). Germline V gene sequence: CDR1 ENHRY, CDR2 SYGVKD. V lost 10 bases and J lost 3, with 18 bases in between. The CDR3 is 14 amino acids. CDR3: CATLEDGDKETQYF. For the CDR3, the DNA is TGTGCCACCTTGGAGGATGGGGATAAAGAGACCCAGTACTTC.

The CDR3, as DNA: TGTGCCACCTCGCAGGGTAGCTCCTACAATGAGCAGTTCTTC. This sequence encodes CATSQGSSYNEQFF. This rearrangement joins TRBV13 to TRBJ2-1; a possible D gene is TRBD1 (5 bases). The CDR3 contains 14 residues. Trimming shortened V by 10 bases and J by 0 bases, and 13 bases separated the two germline ends. Germline CDR1 PRHDT, CDR2 FYEKMQ (reference sequence).